This T cell receptor beta chain was identified during a study of blood T cell repertoires in COVID-19. The study recruited exposed participants who had met a COVID-19 case within 2 weeks before entry. In germline, CDR1 is MGHDK, CDR2 SYGVNS. The V gene end was trimmed by 3 bases and the J gene end by 7 bases; junction bases not matched to a gene: 5. The CDR3 is made up of 15 amino acids. Original processing methods: Amplified reference gene primers provided the basis for estimating nucleated cell counts. The repertoire was sequenced with immunoSEQ multiplex PCR; TCRdb's copy has only in-frame clones and lacks some. V and J calls and clone size are those listed in that table; D and trimming were worked out from the DNA. The data hold under 150,000 clones, with around 83% observed a single time.

This chain joins TRBV25-1 and TRBJ1-6; 8 positions match TRBD1. This TCR derives from a woman aged 50 to 65 who had been exposed to COVID-19. The sample comprised PBMCs or T cells enriched from blood (not recorded which). CDR3 amino acids: CASSDPWTGNSPLHF. The CDR3 DNA is TGTGCCAGCAGTGACCCGTGGACAGGGAATTCACCCCTCCACTTT.